This TCR beta chain was retrieved from a study of beta chain features in type 1 diabetes. V lost 2 bases to trimming and J lost 2 bases, with 7 bases between them. CDR3 length: 15 amino acids. Germline V gene data show CDR1 as SEHNR and CDR2 as FQNEAQ (reference sequence). General study results and limits: In all four CD4+ subsets, TCRB CDR3 length was significantly, moderately reduced in type 1 diabetes.

About this clone itself: The antigen remains undetermined.

Every participating donor gave one draw, a heparinised blood sample averaging roughly 0.12 L. Each of the CD4+ naive, central memory, regulatory and stem cell-like memory populations was sorted via CD45RO/CCR7/CD25/CD127/CD95/CD27. Expressed TCRB transcripts got sequenced, as all isolated RNA was reverse transcribed. Sequencing was performed with immunoSEQ multiplex PCR; in TCRdb, only in-frame clones are kept and a portion is missing. The sample includes under 950,000 clones, roughly a sixth of them seen just once. This sequence was found in a young woman in good health. The chain couples TRBV7-9 to TRBJ2-6, with D hard to call. The source material was naive CD4+ T cells from blood. The CDR3 here is CASSLTPTGANVLTF. CDR3 nucleotides: TGTGCCAGCAGCTTAACGCCGACTGGGGCCAACGTCCTGACTTTC.